This T cell receptor beta chain was sequenced during a study of T-cell reconstitution after alpha-beta-depleted transplantation in children. Study-wide results and limits: Several hundred expanded graft clones reportedly supplied alpha-beta T cells about two months after transplant. T-cell counts and diversity were attributed mostly to newly produced T cells one year after transplant. Recipient T cells and thymic progenitors that survived gave rise to the high TCRbeta diversity observed at day 60 in some patients.

The CDR3 sequence is 13 residues long. V was cut by 4 bases and J by 1 base, with 7 bases left in between. Germline V gene data show CDR1 as ENHRY and CDR2 as SYGVKD. This clonotype was observed many times. Its target is unknown. Unique molecular identifiers tagged the TCRbeta library. TCRdb ran MiXCR on the PCR reads and lists one entry per CDR3 protein. The table lists around 700,000 distinct CDR3 sequences, about an eighth of them singletons. V is TRBV10-3 and J is TRBJ1-1; a possible D gene is TRBD1 (6 bases). This receptor was taken from a girl aged 2-10 years with congenital amegakaryocytic thrombocytopenia, due to receive a stem cell transplant. This specimen was PBMCs, taken before TCRalphabeta/CD19-depleted stem cell transplant. CDR3 bases: TGTGCCATCAGTGGGACAGCGAACACTGAAGCTTTCTTT. Translating it yields CAISGTANTEAFF.